The TCR beta chain under discussion was sequenced for a study of blood T cell repertoires in COVID-19. In the study's own analysis: Estimation of nucleated cell counts relied on the amplification of reference gene primers. Profiled with immunoSEQ multiplex PCR; TCRdb holds only in-frame clones, not every one. That table is the source of V, J and clone size, and D and trimming were worked out from the DNA. This sample has some 100,000 clones, with around four fifths found just once. The CDR3 sequence is 13 residues long. CDR1 is SGHDT, CDR2 YYEEEE, per germline. V gave up 1 base and J gave up 3 bases, with 5 bases separating them.

Sequenced material: peripheral blood. The chain uses TRBV5-6 and TRBJ2-1; D call uncertain. This sequence originates from a woman in her 70s with active or convalescent COVID-19. The CDR3 region is CASSLTGYNEQFF. The CDR3 nucleotides are TGTGCCAGCAGCTTGACCGGCTACAATGAGCAGTTCTTC. The entire variable domain, with the rest obtained from reference TRBV5-6 and TRBJ2-1, is as follows: DAGVTQSPTHLIKTRGQQVTLRCSPKSGHDTVSWYQQALGQGPQFIFQYYEEEERQRGNFPDRFSGHQFPNYSSELNVNALLLGDSALYLCASSLTGYNEQFFGPGTRLTVL.